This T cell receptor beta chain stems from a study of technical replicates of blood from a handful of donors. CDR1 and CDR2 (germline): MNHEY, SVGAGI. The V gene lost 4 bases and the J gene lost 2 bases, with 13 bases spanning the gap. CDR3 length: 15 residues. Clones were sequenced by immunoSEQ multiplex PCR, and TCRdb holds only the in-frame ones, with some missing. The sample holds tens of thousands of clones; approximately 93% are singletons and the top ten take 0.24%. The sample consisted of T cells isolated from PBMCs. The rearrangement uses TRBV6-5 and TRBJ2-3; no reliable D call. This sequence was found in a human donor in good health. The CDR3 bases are TGTGCCAGCAGTTTAACCCAATGGGCCACAGATACGCAGTATTTT. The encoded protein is CASSLTQWATDTQYF.